In its sample, the clone carrying this TCR beta chain was seen a few times. This record comes from a study of blood T cell repertoires in COVID-19. Background on the study: COVID-19 samples collected from the United States, Italy and Spain covered acute and convalescent phases. PBMCs, B-cell-depleted T cells, or T cells provided the cDNA or gDNA that made up the material.

Authors' methods: Amplified reference gene primers provided the basis for estimating nucleated cell counts. Produced via immunoSEQ multiplex PCR; TCRdb's table is partial and in-frame only. V, J and clone size were drawn from that table, and D and trimming were deduced from the DNA. The table lists over 200,000 clones, around 85% of them singletons, with 4% to 5.5% in the top ten. The CDR3 covers 17 residues. Germline V gene lookup returns CDR1 MNHEY and CDR2 SVGEGT. The V gene end was trimmed by 4 bases and the J gene end by 1 base; junction bases not matched to a gene: 7. This sequence joins TRBV6-2 or TRBV6-3 and TRBJ2-7, with 13 bases aligning to TRBD2. Sequenced: peripheral blood. The sequence was collected from a human donor in a cohort sampled during active COVID-19. This CDR3 is CASSSPGTSGISYEQYF. The CDR3 nucleotides are TGTGCCAGCAGTTCCCCCGGGACTAGCGGGATTTCCTACGAGCAGTACTTC.